This is a list of T cell receptor beta chains from one sample in a study of blood T cell repertoires in COVID-19. Profiled with immunoSEQ multiplex PCR; TCRdb holds only in-frame clones, not every one. This table holds around 190,000 clones, about 79% found once. What was sequenced was peripheral blood. These receptors all come from a human donor in a cohort sampled during active COVID-19. CDR3s include the opening cysteine and the closing phenylalanine or tryptophan. The D gene is left open where the match is weak. Some rows mark clone size as missing; the rest say once, few, many or name a class of expanded clone.

TGCGCCAGCAGAACGGGGGTTCCAACTAATGAAAAACTGTTTTTT,CASRTGVPTNEKLFF,TRBV5-1,.,.,TRBJ1-4
TGCGCCAGCAGTGAGCCGAGGGCTAGCGGGGGGATCCAAGAGACCCAGTACTTC,CASSEPRASGGIQETQYF,TRBV10-2,.,TRBD2,TRBJ2-5
TGTGCCATCAGTGAAGTAGCTTCCGCAGCAGATACGCAGTATTTT,CAISEVASAADTQYF,TRBV10-3,.,.,TRBJ2-3
TGTGCCAGCAGCGTAGTTGACCACAGGGGGCGGTACACTGAAGCTTTCTTT,CASSVVDHRGRYTEAFF,TRBV9,.,TRBD1,TRBJ1-1
TGTGCCAGCAGTGACGTGGGACACCGCACAGATACGCAGTATTTT,CASSDVGHRTDTQYF,TRBV6-1,.,.,TRBJ2-3
TGTGCCTGGACCCCGCCTAGCGCCTCAGATACGCAGTATTTT,CAWTPPSASDTQYF,TRBV30,few,.,TRBJ2-3
TGTGCCAGCAGCTTAGCGGACAGCTATCAGCCCCAGCATTTT,CASSLADSYQPQHF,TRBV5-6,.,.,TRBJ1-5
TGTGCCAGCAGCTTAGAGGCGGGAGACCAATATGAGCAGTTCTTC,CASSLEAGDQYEQFF,TRBV7-9,.,TRBD2,TRBJ2-1
TGTGCCAGCAGTCTCTTGGCATCCCAGGTCGACGAGCAGTACTTC,CASSLLASQVDEQYF,TRBV28,.,.,TRBJ2-7
TGTGCCAGCAGCGCGGGCCTCTCTGGAAACACCATATATTTT,CASSAGLSGNTIYF,TRBV5-4,.,.,TRBJ1-3
TGTGCCAGTAGTAAGCCAGGGGGTTCCTACAATGAGCAGTTCTTC,CASSKPGGSYNEQFF,TRBV19,.,TRBD1,TRBJ2-1
TGTGCCAGCAGTCGGTTAGCGGGGCCAGAGCAGTACTTC,CASSRLAGPEQYF,TRBV27,.,TRBD2,TRBJ2-7
TGCAGTGCTAGTCCTAGCGGGATTACAGATACGCAGTATTTT,CSASPSGITDTQYF,TRBV20-1,.,TRBD2,TRBJ2-3
TGTGCCAGCAGCGCTGTCTGGGGACAAGGAGATACGCAGTATTTT,CASSAVWGQGDTQYF,TRBV5-5,.,.,TRBJ2-3
TGCGCCAGCAGCTTGGGACAGCCCAATGAGCAGTTCTTC,CASSLGQPNEQFF,TRBV5-1,few,.,TRBJ2-1
TGCGCCAGCACGCCCGGGGAGCGACGCTCTGGGGCCAACGTCCTGACTTTC,CASTPGERRSGANVLTF,TRBV5-1,.,.,TRBJ2-6
TGTGCCAGCACTCGACAGGGGGCGGTGACTGAAGCTTTCTTT,CASTRQGAVTEAFF,TRBV2,.,TRBD1,TRBJ1-1
TGTGCCAGCCGTCCCGGGACAGGGAACTATGGCTACACCTTC,CASRPGTGNYGYTF,TRBV27,once,TRBD1,TRBJ1-2
TGTGCCAGCAGTGAATTGGGGACAAACAATGAGCAGTTCTTC,CASSELGTNNEQFF,TRBV2,.,.,TRBJ2-1
TGTGCCACATCACAGCCGGGACAATCCTACGAGCAGTACTTC,CATSQPGQSYEQYF,TRBV28,.,.,TRBJ2-7
TGTGCCAGCTCACCGGGACCGGGACTAGCGGGATCCGGGGAGCTGTTTTTT,CASSPGPGLAGSGELFF,TRBV18,.,TRBD2,TRBJ2-2
TGTGCCAGCAGCGTAGGGGGGGACAGCTACTATGGCTACACCTTC,CASSVGGDSYYGYTF,TRBV9,.,TRBD1,TRBJ1-2
TGTGCCAGCAGCCAATACCGGGACAGTGGAAACACCATATATTTT,CASSQYRDSGNTIYF,TRBV3-1/TRBV3-2,.,TRBD1,TRBJ1-3
TGTGCCAGCAGCTACAGCAACACTGAAGCTTTCTTT,CASSYSNTEAFF,TRBV28,.,.,TRBJ1-1
TGTGCTAGTGGTTTGGTAGGTTCGACAGGGGGCAGTAAGGACACTGAAGCTTTCTTT,CASGLVGSTGGSKDTEAFF,TRBV12-5,.,TRBD1,TRBJ1-1